This is a list of T cell receptor beta chains from one sample in a study of blood T cell repertoires in COVID-19. Here immunoSEQ multiplex PCR was the method, and the copy in TCRdb shows in-frame clones only, minus some. The table has more than 50,000 clones, 82% seen once. The specimen was peripheral blood. The receptors were sampled from a human donor in a cohort sampled during active COVID-19. The CDR3 runs from the conserved cysteine through the conserved F or W. D genes are given only for firm matches. Size tells how often a clone was seen (once, few, many) or the class of an expanded clone, and some rows leave it out.

clone_size: once
d_call: TRBD1
v_call: TRBV6-5
j_call: TRBJ1-4
cdr3_aa: CASRVPGQAEKLFF
cdr3_nt: TGTGCCAGCAGGGTCCCGGGACAGGCGGAAAAACTGTTTTTT

clone_size: .
d_call: .
v_call: TRBV10-2
j_call: TRBJ1-1
cdr3_aa: CASSEPKRRGTEAFF
cdr3_nt: TGCGCCAGCAGTGAGCCTAAGAGAAGGGGCACTGAAGCTTTCTTT

clone_size: .
d_call: TRBD1
v_call: TRBV20-1
j_call: TRBJ2-3
cdr3_aa: CSASFGTGTTDTQYF
cdr3_nt: TGCAGTGCTAGTTTTGGGACAGGGACCACAGATACGCAGTATTTT

clone_size: .
d_call: TRBD2
v_call: TRBV14
j_call: TRBJ2-2
cdr3_aa: CASSPYDRSRRGGLTGELFF
cdr3_nt: TGTGCCAGCAGCCCTTATGACAGGTCTCGGCGGGGGGGCCTCACCGGGGAGCTGTTTTTT

clone_size: few
d_call: TRBD1
v_call: TRBV5-6
j_call: TRBJ1-2
cdr3_aa: CASSYGTGRNPYGYTF
cdr3_nt: TGTGCCAGCAGCTATGGGACAGGCCGAAACCCTTATGGCTACACCTTC

clone_size: .
d_call: TRBD2
v_call: TRBV6-2/TRBV6-3
j_call: TRBJ2-2
cdr3_aa: CASSHRLAGGKRGTGELFF
cdr3_nt: TGTGCCAGCAGCCATCGACTAGCGGGGGGCAAACGGGGCACCGGGGAGCTGTTTTTT

clone_size: once
d_call: TRBD1
v_call: TRBV6-5
j_call: TRBJ2-5
cdr3_aa: CASSKHRGNQETQYF
cdr3_nt: TGTGCCAGCAGTAAGCACAGGGGTAATCAAGAGACCCAGTACTTC

clone_size: .
d_call: TRBD2
v_call: TRBV11-2
j_call: TRBJ2-1
cdr3_aa: CASSLVVAQGRGGNEQFF
cdr3_nt: TGTGCCAGCAGCTTAGTAGTGGCCCAGGGGCGGGGGGGCAATGAGCAGTTCTTC

clone_size: .
d_call: .
v_call: TRBV7-9
j_call: TRBJ1-2
cdr3_aa: CASSLADGRGGYTF
cdr3_nt: TGTGCCAGCAGCTTAGCGGATGGAAGGGGCGGCTACACCTTC

clone_size: .
d_call: .
v_call: TRBV24-1
j_call: TRBJ2-5
cdr3_aa: CATSDLEMETQYF
cdr3_nt: TGTGCCACCAGTGATTTGGAGATGGAGACCCAGTACTTC

clone_size: .
d_call: TRBD1
v_call: TRBV15
j_call: TRBJ2-7
cdr3_aa: CATSRPGTENPYEQYF
cdr3_nt: TGTGCCACCAGCAGACCCGGGACAGAAAATCCCTACGAGCAGTACTTC

clone_size: .
d_call: .
v_call: TRBV19
j_call: TRBJ1-5
cdr3_aa: CASSQVVAQPQHF
cdr3_nt: TGTGCCAGTAGTCAAGTGGTGGCTCAGCCCCAGCATTTT

clone_size: .
d_call: .
v_call: TRBV6-5
j_call: TRBJ1-5
cdr3_aa: CASSPDGSNQPQHF
cdr3_nt: TGTGCCAGCAGCCCCGACGGGAGCAATCAGCCCCAGCATTTT

clone_size: .
d_call: .
v_call: TRBV11-3
j_call: TRBJ2-1
cdr3_aa: CASSLGLRGPRSNEQFF
cdr3_nt: TGTGCCAGCAGCTTAGGATTGCGGGGGCCGCGGTCCAATGAGCAGTTCTTC

clone_size: .
d_call: TRBD1
v_call: TRBV5-1
j_call: TRBJ1-5
cdr3_aa: CASSLGTGRNQPQHF
cdr3_nt: TGCGCCAGCAGCTTGGGGACAGGTCGAAATCAGCCCCAGCATTTT

clone_size: .
d_call: .
v_call: TRBV1
j_call: TRBJ2-4
cdr3_aa: CTSSQEGLAGGRNIQYF
cdr3_nt: TGCACCAGCAGCCAGGAGGGACTAGCGGGGGGGCGGAACATTCAGTACTTC